The entry that follows covers one TCR beta chain sequence. Its specificity is unknown. The entry originates in a study of T-cell memory formation after mild COVID-19. Whole-study results and caveats: The study found contracting CD4+ clones mainly in CM and EM and contracting CD8+ clones in EMRA. SARS-CoV-2 specificity was not confirmed for second-wave clones peaking on day 37. Some clones that responded turned up in pre-infection memory, which suggests that cross-reactive memory joined in. Clones shrinking from day 15 to 85 showed even CD4/CD8 mixes; later expanders tilted CD4+.

TCRdb reprocessed the 5' RACE reads via MiXCR and lists one record per CDR3 protein. The sample consists of roughly 300,000 distinct CDR3 sequences, approximately 8.4% of them appearing once. J gave up 7 bases and V 1 base, and 5 bases lay outside the gene matches. This CDR3 is built from 15 residues. Germline assignment: CDR1 SGHRS and CDR2 YFSETQ. The source of this sequence is a man between 18 and 35 years old who had mild COVID-19 (a few samples of this study predate the infection). Cell type and time point are not known. The chain combines TRBV5-1 with TRBJ1-2; 12 bases match TRBD1. The source material was PBMCs or a T cell subset sorted from them (not recorded which). Here the CDR3 DNA reads TGCGCCAGCAGCTTGCAGGGACAGGGGGCTATTGGCTACACCTTC. Translated: CASSLQGQGAIGYTF.